This T cell receptor beta chain is drawn from a study of post-analysis software for immune sequencing data. At the level of the study: Disease trajectories encompassed relapsing-remitting, secondary progressive and progressive-relapsing multiple sclerosis. General study results and limits: By F measure, strong co-clustering occurred among samples prepared in the same batch. In patients, TRBV5-6, TRBV5-1 and TRBV20-1 belonged to four or five TRBV segments found more frequently than in controls. Controls showed significantly higher normalized Chao1 diversity than did multiple sclerosis patients.

On this clonotype: Its target is not known.

The CDR3 has 17 residues. Germline lookup yields CDR1 LGHNA and CDR2 YSLEER. Trimming stripped 0 bases from V and 2 bases from J, with 14 bases between. Researchers reported that TCR beta cDNA libraries carried unique molecular identifiers. Input populations of 1 to 10 million T cells gave rise to some 500,000 cDNA molecules. From the PCR reads, TCRdb called clonotypes with MiXCR, one entry per CDR3 protein. The data show around 260,000 distinct CDR3 sequences, 35% to 40% seen once. The sample comprised blood. J is TRBJ1-3 and V is TRBV4-3; D might be TRBD1 (6 bases). This receptor was taken from a girl aged 5 to 17 with multiple sclerosis. The DNA of the CDR3 is TGCGCCAGCAGCCAAGATAGATGCGAGGGGGCTGGAAACACCATATATTTT. Translation: CASSQDRCEGAGNTIYF.